This passage covers 6 T cell receptor beta chains from one sample sequenced in a study of blood T cell repertoires in COVID-19. Method: immunoSEQ multiplex PCR; TCRdb's copy keeps in-frame clones and lacks some. The sample carries 150,000 to 200,000 clones, 84% recorded once. The sequenced sample consisted of PBMCs or T cells enriched from blood (not recorded which). These receptors came from a man in his fifties who had recovered from COVID-19.

This clone was found once. The V and J genes are TRBV27 and TRBJ1-3; D remains unclear. With 0 bases removed from V and 0 bases from J, the gap between germline ends came to 9 bases. The CDR3 contains 16 residues. CDR1 is MNHEY and CDR2 is SMNVEV in the germline V gene (reference sequence). CDR3 amino acids: CASSLSEGLSGNTIYF. DNA of the CDR3: TGTGCCAGCAGTTTATCGGAGGGCCTCTCTGGAAACACCATATATTTT.

The chain combines TRBV5-6 with TRBJ1-2, with D maybe TRBD1 (6 bases). Germline V gene data show CDR1 as SGHDT and CDR2 as YYEEEE. V lost 5 bases to trimming and J lost 8 bases, with 16 bases between them. This CDR3 has 13 residues. The CDR3 loop reads CASRPVGADGYTF. The CDR3 DNA is TGTGCCAGCAGGCCCGTGGGGGCTGACGGCTACACCTTC.

The genes are TRBV3-1 (or the pseudogene TRBV3-2) and TRBJ2-7; 7 positions agree with TRBD1. Germline V gives CDR1 LGHDT, CDR2 YNNKEL (reference sequence). CDR3 length: 14 residues. The V and J ends lost 2 bases and 4 bases, in that order; junction bases with no gene match: 5. The CDR3 DNA follows: TGTGCCAGCAGCCAACCCGGACAGGCTTACGAGCAGTACTTC. It encodes CASSQPGQAYEQYF.

The CDR3 sequence is CASSQDSRVGYGYTF. As DNA, the CDR3 is TGCGCCAGCAGCCAAGACAGCAGGGTCGGCTATGGCTACACCTTC. The V and J genes are TRBV4-1 and TRBJ1-2, with a tentative D call TRBD1 (5 bases). V was shortened by 0 bases and J by 4 bases, with 12 bases between the two germline ends. The V gene's germline CDR1 is MGHRA and CDR2 YSYEKL. The CDR3 sequence is 15 residues long.

The table lists this clone with a count of one. This chain joins TRBV3-1 (or the pseudogene TRBV3-2) and TRBJ2-5; 7 bases agree with TRBD1. Germline V gene data show CDR1 as LGHDT and CDR2 as YNNKEL (reference sequence). V lost 4 bases and J lost 2; bases outside the gene matches: 10. The CDR3 is made up of 16 amino acids. The DNA for the CDR3 is TGTGCCAGCAGCCCGCGGACAGGCAAGCAACAAGAGACCCAGTACTTC. Residues: CASSPRTGKQQETQYF.

The chain joins TRBV7-2 to TRBJ2-7; D is possibly TRBD1 (5 bases). V lost 1 base to trimming and J lost 2 bases, with 12 bases between them. This CDR3 has 15 residues. The V gene's germline CDR1 is SGHTA and CDR2 FQGNSA. CDR3 bases: TGTGCCAGCAGCTTAGTTCAGGGCCCAACCTACGAGCAGTACTTC. This gives the protein CASSLVQGPTYEQYF.